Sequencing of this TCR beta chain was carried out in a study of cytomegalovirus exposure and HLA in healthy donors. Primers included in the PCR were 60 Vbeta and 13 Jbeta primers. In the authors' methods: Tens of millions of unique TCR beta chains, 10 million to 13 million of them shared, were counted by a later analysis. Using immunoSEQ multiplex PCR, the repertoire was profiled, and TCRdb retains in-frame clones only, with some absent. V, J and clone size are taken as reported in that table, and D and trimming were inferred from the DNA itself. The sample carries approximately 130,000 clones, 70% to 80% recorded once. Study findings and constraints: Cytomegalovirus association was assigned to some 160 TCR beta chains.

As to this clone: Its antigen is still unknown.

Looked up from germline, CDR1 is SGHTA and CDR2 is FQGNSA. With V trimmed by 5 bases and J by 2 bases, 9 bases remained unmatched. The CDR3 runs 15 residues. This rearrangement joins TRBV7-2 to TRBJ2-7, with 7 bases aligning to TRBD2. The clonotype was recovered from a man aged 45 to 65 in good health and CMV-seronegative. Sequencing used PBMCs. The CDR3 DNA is TGTGCCAGCAGCCCAGCTAGCGGAGGGCCCTACGAGCAGTACTTC. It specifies CASSPASGGPYEQYF.